What follows is one TCR beta chain and its context. Which antigen it targets is not known. It has no much larger one-base neighbor in the sample; base qualities were not kept. V sheds 0 bases and J sheds 7 bases, leaving 13 bases between their ends. CDR1 and CDR2, looked up from the germline V gene, are SGHAT and FQNNGV. From the cysteine through the phenylalanine, the CDR3 covers 14 amino acids. Just CDR3 DNA is preserved here, 42 bases in frame from base 1. The intended sense of this specimen's time point label: individuals recovered from natural SARS-CoV-2 infection. The immunoSEQ Assay was the method used to sequence TCRbeta CDR3 regions. After extraction, genomic DNA underwent amplification by bias-controlled multiplex PCR, followed by high-throughput sequencing. On the authors' methods: To quantify the absolute abundance of each unique TCRbeta CDR3 region, sequences were collapsed and filtered. T cell fraction was estimated by normalizing TCRbeta template counts to usable DNA, with usable DNA measured through amplification of reference genes found in all nucleated cells. Repertoire TCRs were annotated as SARS-CoV-2-specific when V gene, CDR3 amino acid sequence and J gene were exactly matched to a known reactive TCR set. MIRA supplied the reference SARS-CoV-2 TCR set, which was filtered for enrichment in COVID-19-positive ImmuneCODE repertoires so that public or cross-reactive TCRs were removed. Drawing on the MIRA antigens, annotated TCRs were analysed further at the level of specific ORF or position within ORF. Depth was the summed frequency of annotated unique rearrangements, while breadth was defined as annotated unique rearrangements over total unique productive rearrangements. Group comparisons of TCR breadth used two-sided Wilcoxon rank-sum tests. In TCRdb, the immuneACCESS table is reduced to in-frame sequences with V and J assigned. These tables do not hold every clone; where another copy was compared, an unresolved V gene accounts for under half, and the others remain unexplained. V, J and clone size reflect that table, while D and trimming were determined from the DNA. The sample table holds 350,000 to 450,000 clones, of which around 92% were seen once. Under 4% of the sample rests with the top ten.

The data originate from a study of Ad26.COV2.S vaccination and SARS-CoV-2 variants (dated by TCRdb to about 2021). Notes on the research overall: Sequencing of the TCRbeta repertoire served to evaluate the specificity and breadth of SARS-CoV-2-reactive T cell receptors following Ad26.COV2.S vaccination. The TCR-sequenced set comprised about 32 samples: 19 Ad26.COV2.S vaccine recipients, 5 placebo recipients and 8 SARS-CoV-2 convalescent individuals.

The investigation overall reported the following: After vaccination, substantial breadth of spike-specific CD8+ and CD4+ T cell responses was reported. Ad26.COV2.S recipients had higher spike-specific TCR breadth than placebo recipients (P = 0.0014). It was noted by the authors that total T cell responses may have been underestimated by the TCR breadth and depth analyses. Vaccine and placebo recipients had comparable non-spike TCR breadth, which fits with the vaccine containing only spike.

The sequence links TRBV11-2 to TRBJ2-7; no confident D gene assignment can be made. The clonotype comes from a human donor who had recovered from COVID-19. The sequenced sample was peripheral blood, obtained after recovery from COVID-19. CDR3 sequence: CASSLERAGREQYF. The nucleotides read TGTGCCAGCAGCTTAGAACGGGCCGGCCGGGAGCAGTACTTC.